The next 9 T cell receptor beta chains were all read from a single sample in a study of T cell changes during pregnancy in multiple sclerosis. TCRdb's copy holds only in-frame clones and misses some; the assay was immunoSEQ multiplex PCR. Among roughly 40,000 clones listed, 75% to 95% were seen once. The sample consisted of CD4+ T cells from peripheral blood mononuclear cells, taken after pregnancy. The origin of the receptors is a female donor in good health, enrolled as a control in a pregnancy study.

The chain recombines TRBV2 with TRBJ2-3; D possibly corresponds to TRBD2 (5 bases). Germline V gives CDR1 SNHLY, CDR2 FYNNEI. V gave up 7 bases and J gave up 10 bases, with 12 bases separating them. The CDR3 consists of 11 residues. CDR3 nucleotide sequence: TGTGCCAGCACCCCGGGTAGCGCGCAGTATTTT. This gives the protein CASTPGSAQYF.

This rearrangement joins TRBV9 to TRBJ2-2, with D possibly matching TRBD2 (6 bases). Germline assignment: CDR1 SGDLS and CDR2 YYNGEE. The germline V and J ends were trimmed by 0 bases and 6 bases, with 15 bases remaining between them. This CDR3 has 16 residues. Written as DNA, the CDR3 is TGTGCCAGCAGCGTAGTAAGATCTGGGACTCCCGGGGAGCTGTTTTTT. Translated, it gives CASSVVRSGTPGELFF.

Written as DNA, the CDR3 is TGTGCCAGCTCACCAGGCACTGGGGCCAACGTCCTGACTTTC. Its translation is CASSPGTGANVLTF. The rearrangement joins TRBV18 to TRBJ2-6; no clear D gene. This CDR3 is built from 14 residues. Trimming took 2 bases from V and 2 from J, leaving 4 bases between them. Germline V gives CDR1 KGHSH, CDR2 LQKENI. Supplemented by reference TRBV18 and TRBJ2-6, the full variable domain reads NAGVMQNPRHLVRRRGQEARLRCSPMKGHSHVYWYRQLPEEGLKFMVYLQKENIIDESGMPKERFSAEFPKEGPSILRIQQVVRGDSAAYFCASSPGTGANVLTFGAGSRLTVL.

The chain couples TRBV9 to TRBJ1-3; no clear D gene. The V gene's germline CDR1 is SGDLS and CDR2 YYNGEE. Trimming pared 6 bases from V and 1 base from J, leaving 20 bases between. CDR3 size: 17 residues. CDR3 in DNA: TGTGCCAGCACAAGAACCCCGACGGGGAGATCTGGAAACACCATATATTTT. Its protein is CASTRTPTGRSGNTIYF.

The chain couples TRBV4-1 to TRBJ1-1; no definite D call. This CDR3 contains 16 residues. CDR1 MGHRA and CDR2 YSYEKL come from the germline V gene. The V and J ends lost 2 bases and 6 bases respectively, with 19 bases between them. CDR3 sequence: CASSQSGPGRRAEAFF. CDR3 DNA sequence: TGCGCCAGCAGCCAAAGCGGCCCTGGGAGGCGCGCTGAAGCTTTCTTT.

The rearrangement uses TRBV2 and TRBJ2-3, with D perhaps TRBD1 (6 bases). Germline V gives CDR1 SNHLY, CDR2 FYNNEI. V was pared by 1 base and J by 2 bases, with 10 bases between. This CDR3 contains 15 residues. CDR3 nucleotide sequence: TGTGCCAGCAGTGAAGGCCAGGGGACCACAGATACGCAGTATTTT. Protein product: CASSEGQGTTDTQYF.

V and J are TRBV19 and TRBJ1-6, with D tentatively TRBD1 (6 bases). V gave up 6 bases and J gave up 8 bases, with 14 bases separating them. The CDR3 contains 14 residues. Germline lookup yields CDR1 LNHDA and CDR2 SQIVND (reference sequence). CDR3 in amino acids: CASSRDTFYSPLHF. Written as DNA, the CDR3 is TGTGCCAGTAGCCGGGACACTTTTTATTCACCCCTCCACTTT.

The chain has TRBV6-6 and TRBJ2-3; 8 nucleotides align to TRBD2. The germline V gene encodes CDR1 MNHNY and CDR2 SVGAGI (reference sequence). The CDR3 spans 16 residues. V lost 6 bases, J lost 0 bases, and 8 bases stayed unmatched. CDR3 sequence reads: CASSHVRGDSTDTQYF. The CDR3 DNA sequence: TGTGCCAGCAGCCACGTGCGGGGGGATAGCACAGATACGCAGTATTTT.

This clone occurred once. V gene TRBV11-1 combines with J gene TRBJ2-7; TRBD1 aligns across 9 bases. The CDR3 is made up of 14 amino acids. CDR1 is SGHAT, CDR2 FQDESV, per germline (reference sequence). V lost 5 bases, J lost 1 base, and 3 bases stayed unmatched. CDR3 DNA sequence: TGTGCCAGCAGCCTGACAGGGGGGTCCTACGAGCAGTACTTC. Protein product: CASSLTGGSYEQYF.